This T cell receptor beta chain was profiled in a study of blood T cell repertoires in COVID-19. Study context: Sites in the United States, Italy and Spain provided acute and convalescent COVID-19 samples. From T cells, B-cell-depleted T cells, or PBMCs came the material, which was cDNA or gDNA.

In the original analysis: Amplification of reference gene primers provided the estimated nucleated cell counts. The protocol was immunoSEQ multiplex PCR, while the TCRdb copy is restricted to in-frame clones and leaves out a portion. The V and J calls and clone size come from that table; D and trimming were worked out from the DNA. The table lists around 200,000 clones, 87% of them singletons. This receptor was obtained from a woman between 18 and 29 years old who had recovered from COVID-19. Sample: peripheral blood.

The CDR3 reads CASSFPTGGHGYEQYF. The DNA for the CDR3 is TGTGCCAGCAGCTTCCCAACAGGGGGCCACGGATACGAGCAGTACTTC. This rearrangement joins TRBV7-9 to TRBJ2-7, with TRBD1 matching 9 bases. This CDR3 has 16 residues. With V trimmed by 3 bases and J by 4 bases, 10 bases remained unmatched. Germline values: CDR1 SEHNR, CDR2 FQNEAQ (reference sequence).